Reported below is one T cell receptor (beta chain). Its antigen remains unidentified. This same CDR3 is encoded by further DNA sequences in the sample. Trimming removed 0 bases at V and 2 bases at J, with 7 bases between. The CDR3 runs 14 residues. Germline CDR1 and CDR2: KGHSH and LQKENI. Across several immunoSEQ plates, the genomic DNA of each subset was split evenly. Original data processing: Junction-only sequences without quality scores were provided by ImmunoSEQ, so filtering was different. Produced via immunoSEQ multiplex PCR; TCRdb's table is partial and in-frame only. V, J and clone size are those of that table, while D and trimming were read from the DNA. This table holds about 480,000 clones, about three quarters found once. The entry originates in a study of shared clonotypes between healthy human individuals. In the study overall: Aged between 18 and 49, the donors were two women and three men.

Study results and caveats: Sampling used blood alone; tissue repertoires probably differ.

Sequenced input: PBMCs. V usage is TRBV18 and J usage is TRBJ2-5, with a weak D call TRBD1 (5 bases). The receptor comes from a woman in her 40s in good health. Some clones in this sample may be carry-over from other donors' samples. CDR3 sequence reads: CASSPPTGQETQYF. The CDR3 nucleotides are TGTGCCAGCTCACCACCCACAGGACAAGAGACCCAGTACTTC.